This TCR beta chain was obtained from a study of blood T cells in healthy people across ages. Looking at the study overall: There was about one barcoded beta molecule captured by template switching per two T cells.

Using a J-beta primer mix together with a sample-barcoded 5' primer, a second PCR was run for roughly 6 to 12 cycles. One entry per CDR3 protein, called by TCRdb with MiXCR from the 5' RACE reads. The profile shows about 1.6 million distinct CDR3 sequences, about 31% of them singletons. Germline lookup yields CDR1 SGHTA and CDR2 FQGNSA. The length of the CDR3 is 15 residues. V was pared by 1 base and J by 4 bases, with 1 base of the junction left unmatched. This clonotype appeared many times. The receptor's source is a woman aged 30 to 39 in good health. What was sequenced was blood. V is TRBV7-2 and J is TRBJ2-5; 12 nucleotides match TRBD2. The CDR3 nucleotides are TGTGCCAGCAGCTTAGTGGGACTAGCGGGAGAGACCCAGTACTTC. Amino acid sequence: CASSLVGLAGETQYF.